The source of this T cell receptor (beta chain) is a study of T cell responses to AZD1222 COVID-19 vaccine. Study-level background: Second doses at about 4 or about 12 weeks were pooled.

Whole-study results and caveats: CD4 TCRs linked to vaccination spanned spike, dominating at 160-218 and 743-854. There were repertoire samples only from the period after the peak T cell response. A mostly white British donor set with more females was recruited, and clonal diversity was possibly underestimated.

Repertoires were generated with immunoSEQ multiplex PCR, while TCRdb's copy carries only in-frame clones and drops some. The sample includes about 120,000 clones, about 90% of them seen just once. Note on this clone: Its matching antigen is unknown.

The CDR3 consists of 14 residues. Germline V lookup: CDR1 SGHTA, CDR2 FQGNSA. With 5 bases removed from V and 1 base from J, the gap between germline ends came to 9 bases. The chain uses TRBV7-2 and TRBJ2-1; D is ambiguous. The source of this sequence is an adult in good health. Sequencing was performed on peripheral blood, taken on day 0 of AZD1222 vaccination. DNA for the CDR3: TGTGCCAGCAGCCCCCTTGGATCCTACAATGAGCAGTTCTTC. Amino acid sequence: CASSPLGSYNEQFF. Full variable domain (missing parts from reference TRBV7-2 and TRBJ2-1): GAGVSQSPSNKVTEKGKDVELRCDPISGHTALYWYRQSLGQGLEFLIYFQGNSAPDKSGLPSDRFSAERTGGSVSTLTIQRTQQEDSAVYLCASSPLGSYNEQFFGPGTRLTVL.